A single TCR beta chain is shown here with its context. This record comes from a study of blood T cell repertoires in COVID-19. The data were produced by immunoSEQ multiplex PCR, yet TCRdb's version contains in-frame clones alone and is incomplete. The sample holds fewer than 250,000 clones, about 80% seen once. The CDR3 is 14 amino acids. Germline V gives CDR1 MNHEY, CDR2 SVGAGI. V shed 6 bases, J shed 1 base, and the junction held 4 bases outside the gene matches. The sequenced sample was peripheral blood. The TCR sequence derives from a middle-aged woman with active or convalescent COVID-19. The rearrangement uses TRBV6-5 and TRBJ2-3, with 7 bases identical to TRBD2. The CDR3 is CASRDAGGTDTQYF. In nucleotides, the CDR3 is TGTGCCAGCAGGGATGCGGGGGGCACAGATACGCAGTATTTT.